The 18 T cell receptor beta chains in this list originate from one sample, sequenced in a study of shared clonotypes between healthy human individuals. Assay used: immunoSEQ multiplex PCR; TCRdb lists only in-frame clones, some missing. The sample contains around 100,000 clones, approximately 61% of which appear only once. The source material was memory CD8+ T cells sorted from blood. Subset: CD45RO+ cells pooled with CCR7-negative TemRA cells. Receptors originate from a man aged 25-45 years in good health.

This clone turned up a few times. Other DNA sequences from this sample encode an identical CDR3 as well. The V gene is TRBV28, the J gene TRBJ2-7, with D perhaps matching TRBD2 (5 bases). This CDR3 spans 12 amino acids. Germline CDR1 and CDR2: MDHEN and SYDVKM. The V end lost 7 bases, the J end lost 1 base, and 8 bases lay between the germline ends. CDR3 coding DNA: TGTGCCAGCACCGGGGTGTCCTACGAGCAGTACTTC. Translation: CASTGVSYEQYF.

In this sample, this clone turned up a few times. V and J are TRBV14 and TRBJ2-7, with 10 bases identical to TRBD2. The CDR3 is made up of 18 amino acids. The germline V gene encodes CDR1 SGHDN and CDR2 FVKESK. J gave up 4 bases and V 2 bases, and 14 bases lay outside the gene matches. The CDR3: CASSQFLAGVGDLYEQYF. CDR3 nucleotides: TGTGCCAGCAGCCAATTTCTAGCGGGAGTGGGGGACCTGTACGAGCAGTACTTC.

This clone was detected ten times or more. The CDR3, as DNA: TGTGCCAGCAGCCTGGGGGGTTTGAGCACAGATACGCAGTATTTT. Its translation is CASSLGGLSTDTQYF. The chain employs TRBV6-5 and TRBJ2-3; tentative D call: TRBD2 (6 bases). Deletions cut 6 bases from V and 0 bases from J, with 13 bases between. The CDR3 spans 15 residues. Germline values: CDR1 MNHEY, CDR2 SVGAGI.

This clone showed up just once. J is TRBJ1-2 and V is TRBV7-2; D might be TRBD1 (6 bases). Trimming took off 6 bases at V and 2 bases at J, with 10 bases between the two ends. CDR1 and CDR2 from the germline V gene are SGHTA and FQGNSA. This CDR3 is 13 amino acids long. The CDR3, as DNA: TGTGCCAGCAGACGACAGGCCAACTATGGCTACACCTTC. Protein sequence: CASRRQANYGYTF.

The chain's CDR3 is CASSVDSGTGANVLTF. The CDR3 DNA reads as TGTGCCAGCAGCGTAGATTCAGGGACCGGGGCCAACGTCCTGACTTTC. This chain links TRBV9 with TRBJ2-6, with D perhaps given as TRBD1 or TRBD2 (5 bases each). Germline assignment: CDR1 SGDLS and CDR2 YYNGEE. The CDR3 is 16 residues long. Trimming left V 0 bases short and J 4 bases short, with 11 bases between.

The gene calls are TRBV5-1 and TRBJ2-7, with 10 nucleotides matching TRBD1. The CDR3 covers 16 residues. Germline CDR1 and CDR2: SGHRS and YFSETQ. After removal of 0 bases from V and 1 base from J, the junction contained 4 bases not matched to a gene. CDR3 sequence (DNA): TGCGCCAGCAGCTTGGGACAGGGGGCAAAGTCCTACGAGCAGTACTTC. Translation: CASSLGQGAKSYEQYF.

This clone was counted a single time. This chain joins TRBV10-2 and TRBJ2-3, with TRBD2 matching 7 bases. V shed 6 bases and J 3 bases; nucleotides not matched to a gene: 15. The CDR3 spans 17 residues. Germline V lookup: CDR1 WSHSY, CDR2 SAAADI. The CDR3 loop reads CASSPLHYGGGTDTQYF. The CDR3 DNA sequence: TGCGCCAGCAGCCCACTACACTACGGGGGAGGGACAGATACGCAGTATTTT.

CDR3 in amino acids: CASSELVTSGVQETQYF. In nucleotides, the CDR3 is TGTGCCAGCAGTGAATTGGTGACTAGCGGAGTCCAAGAGACCCAGTACTTC. The V gene is TRBV25-1, the J gene TRBJ2-5; 9 bases match TRBD2. The CDR3 is 17 amino acids. Germline CDR1 MGHDK, CDR2 SYGVNS. With V trimmed by 1 base and J by 1 base, 7 bases remained unmatched.

J is TRBJ2-5 and V is TRBV7-9; 7 bases are a match to TRBD1. This CDR3 is 15 amino acids long. Germline trimming cut 5 bases from V and 4 bases from J; bases unmatched to any gene: 10. Germline CDR1 SEHNR, CDR2 FQNEAQ (reference sequence). The CDR3, as DNA: TGTGCCAGCAGCAGCCGGACAGGCTCGCGAGAGACCCAGTACTTC. Protein: CASSSRTGSRETQYF.

This clone was counted ten times or more. V is TRBV25-1 and J is TRBJ2-1, with 7 positions matching TRBD2. CDR3 size: 17 residues. The junction had 16 bases not matched to a gene; V was cut back by 4 bases and J by 7 bases. Germline lookup yields CDR1 MGHDK and CDR2 SYGVNS. CDR3 DNA: TGTGCCAGCAGTGTCGCTGCCCCCACGACTAGCAGGAATGAGCAGTTCTTC. It translates to CASSVAAPTTSRNEQFF.

This chain links TRBV7-9 with TRBJ2-7; 9 positions agree with TRBD1. The germline CDR1 and CDR2 sequences are SEHNR and FQNEAQ (reference sequence). The CDR3 extends over 14 amino acids. Trimming took 1 base from V and 5 from J; bases not matched to a gene: 3. The CDR3 loop reads CASSLVQGADEQYF. The CDR3 nucleotides are TGTGCCAGCAGCTTAGTACAGGGGGCCGACGAGCAGTACTTC.

This clone was seen only once. This chain connects TRBV28 to TRBJ2-1; tentatively, D is TRBD2 (7 bases). Trimming took 8 bases from V and 7 from J, leaving 15 bases between them. Per the germline V gene, CDR1 is MDHEN and CDR2 is SYDVKM. This CDR3 spans 13 amino acids. Written as DNA, the CDR3 is TGTGCCAGCGTGTCGGGGGGCCAAAATGAGCAGTTCTTC. Translation gives CASVSGGQNEQFF.

This chain uses TRBV11-2 with TRBJ2-1, with TRBD2 as a possible D gene (6 bases). V was cut by 5 bases and J by 4 bases, with 24 bases left in between. The CDR3 consists of 18 residues. Germline CDR1 SGHAT, CDR2 FQNNGV. The CDR3 region has the DNA TGTGCCAGCAGCATCCTCGTTTTTGGGGGAGGATGGTACAATGAGCAGTTCTTC. It codes for CASSILVFGGGWYNEQFF.

V usage is TRBV7-2 and J usage is TRBJ2-5; 9 nucleotides agree with TRBD1. V lost 5 bases and J lost 3; bases outside the gene matches: 13. Germline CDR1 reads SGHTA; CDR2 reads FQGNSA. The CDR3 loop spans 17 amino acids. The DNA for the CDR3 is TGTGCCAGCAGCAAGATACAGGGGGCGGTGATGGAAGAGACCCAGTACTTC. Amino acid sequence: CASSKIQGAVMEETQYF. The full variable domain, its missing parts supplied by reference TRBV7-2 and TRBJ2-5, is GAGVSQSPSNKVTEKGKDVELRCDPISGHTALYWYRQSLGQGLEFLIYFQGNSAPDKSGLPSDRFSAERTGGSVSTLTIQRTQQEDSAVYLCASSKIQGAVMEETQYFGPGTRLLVL.

J is TRBJ1-5 and V is TRBV28; no clear D gene. Trimming left V 11 bases short and J 10 bases short, with 15 bases between. There are 11 residues in the CDR3. Germline assignment: CDR1 MDHEN and CDR2 SYDVKM. The CDR3 DNA sequence: TGTGCCCAGCCCGCAATCAGCCCCCAGCATTTT. Translating gives CAQPAISPQHF.

CDR3 nucleotide sequence: TGTGCCAGCAGTGAGATAGGGGGCTCGAACGAGCAGTACTTC. This gives the protein CASSEIGGSNEQYF. V gene TRBV6-1 combines with J gene TRBJ2-7; TRBD1 matches 7 bases. The CDR3 totals 14 residues. The J segment lost 5 bases and the V segment lost 3 bases, leaving 7 bases of the junction unmatched. Germline CDR1 reads MNHNS; CDR2 reads SASEGT.

The rearrangement joins TRBV2 to TRBJ2-7; possibly TRBD1 or TRBD2 for D (5 bases each). Per germline, CDR1 SNHLY and CDR2 FYNNEI. With 8 bases removed from V and 5 bases from J, the gap between germline ends came to 10 bases. The CDR3 totals 11 residues. DNA for the CDR3: TGTGCCAGCGTTGAGGGGAACGAGCAGTACTTC. Its translation: CASVEGNEQYF.

The chain combines TRBV6-1 with TRBJ2-5, with D maybe TRBD1 (5 bases). The ends were cut back, 4 bases at V and 2 bases at J, with 14 bases in the middle. CDR1 and CDR2 (germline): MNHNS, SASEGT. This CDR3 has 15 amino acids. Here the CDR3 reads CASSGSQGPQETQYF. The CDR3 nucleotides are TGTGCCAGCAGTGGTTCGCAGGGTCCTCAAGAGACCCAGTACTTC.